The 26 T cell receptor beta chains below were found in one sample sequenced in a study of T cells in Graves' hyperthyroidism and ophthalmopathy. Amplified TCR beta CDR3 regions came from RNA transcripts. HTBI primers drove first-round RT-PCR of the TCR CDR3. TCRdb reprocessed the multiplex PCR reads with MiXCR, giving one entry per CDR3 protein. Here the sample spans some 300,000 distinct CDR3 sequences, roughly 20% being singletons. The sequenced material came from blood. All receptors come from a man aged 45-60 years with Graves' ophthalmopathy.

There are many counts of this clonotype. This chain connects TRBV7-3 to TRBJ2-1; D ambiguous. The CDR3 sequence is 18 residues long. CDR1 and CDR2 (germline): SGHTA, FQGTGA. Trimming cost V 5 bases and J 0 bases, with 20 bases left between them. CDR3 DNA sequence: TGTGCCAGCAGCCCACTCAGCGTTTTTGGTAGCTCCTACAATGAGCAGTTCTTC. It specifies CASSPLSVFGSSYNEQFF.

CDR3: CASSSVQEYEQYF. Here the CDR3 DNA reads TGCGCCAGCAGCTCTGTACAAGAGTACGAGCAGTACTTC. This rearrangement joins TRBV5-1 to TRBJ2-7; D is undetermined. V lost 3 bases, J lost 4 bases, and 11 bases lay in between. The length of the CDR3 is 13 residues. CDR1 is SGHRS, CDR2 YFSETQ, per germline.

This clonotype came up many times. The chain employs TRBV28 and TRBJ2-3, with 8 positions matching TRBD2. CDR1 is MDHEN and CDR2 is SYDVKM in the germline V gene. The V and J ends lost 3 bases and 4 bases, in that order; junction bases with no gene match: 15. This CDR3 is 18 amino acids long. For the CDR3, the DNA is TGTGCCAGCAGTTTGGGGGCGGGAGGACCCTCTAGGGCAGATACGCAGTATTTT. Protein sequence: CASSLGAGGPSRADTQYF.

This clonotype was found many times. The rearrangement uses TRBV9 and TRBJ1-2; a possible D gene is TRBD1 (6 bases). The CDR3 is 15 amino acids. The germline CDR1 and CDR2 sequences are SGDLS and YYNGEE. Deletions cut 0 bases from V and 6 bases from J, with 15 bases between. DNA of the CDR3: TGTGCCAGCAGCGTAGGCGCAGGGGCGGGCGATGGCTACACCTTC. Its translation is CASSVGAGAGDGYTF.

This clonotype appeared a few times. The genes are TRBV2 and TRBJ1-2, with D possibly matching TRBD1 (6 bases). This CDR3 spans 13 amino acids. In germline, CDR1 is SNHLY, CDR2 FYNNEI. V lost 5 bases to trimming and J lost 8 bases, with 15 bases between them. As DNA, the CDR3 is TGTGCCAGCAGTATACAGGGCTCACGGGGCTACACCTTC. Its protein is CASSIQGSRGYTF.

This chain connects TRBV29-1 to TRBJ1-5, with D unresolved. This CDR3 is 15 amino acids long. Per germline, CDR1 SQVTM and CDR2 ANQGSEA. Deletions cut 5 bases from V and 3 bases from J, with 17 bases between. Written as DNA, the CDR3 is TGCAGCGTTAGACTAACGGGTCGGAACAATCAGCCCCAGCATTTT. Its translation is CSVRLTGRNNQPQHF.

This clonotype has at least ten counts. V gene TRBV6-1 combines with J gene TRBJ1-4; D is possibly TRBD1 (6 bases). V was pared by 7 bases and J by 5 bases, with 17 bases between. CDR1 is MNHNS, CDR2 SASEGT, per germline. This CDR3 contains 15 residues. CDR3 in DNA: TGTGCCAGCACCGCATACAGGGATGGGAATGAAAAACTGTTTTTT. The encoded protein is CASTAYRDGNEKLFF.

The chain has TRBV7-9 and TRBJ1-4, with 7 bases that match TRBD1. The CDR3 length is 17 residues. The germline V gene has CDR1 SEHNR and CDR2 FQNEAQ (reference sequence). Germline trimming cut 2 bases from V and 7 bases from J; bases unmatched to any gene: 13. The CDR3 coding sequence is TGTGCCAGCAGCTTAAGCGTCGGCGCCCCAGGGGGTGAAAAACTGTTTTTT. Translation gives CASSLSVGAPGGEKLFF.

The CDR3 spells CSAEDGNTGELFF. DNA for the CDR3: TGCAGTGCGGAAGACGGAAACACCGGGGAGCTGTTTTTT. The chain recombines TRBV20-1 with TRBJ2-2; D is uncertain. Per the germline V gene, CDR1 is DFQATT and CDR2 is SNEGSKA (reference sequence). Trimming left V 6 bases short and J 2 bases short, with 10 bases between. This CDR3 comprises 13 residues.

This clonotype was counted only a few times. This chain connects TRBV30 to TRBJ2-1; D is possibly TRBD1 (5 bases). Germline CDR1 and CDR2: GTSNPN and SVGIG (reference sequence). The CDR3 extends over 11 amino acids. Trimming took off 8 bases at V and 5 bases at J, with 10 bases between the two ends. CDR3 sequence (DNA): TGTGCCACAGACAGAAACAATGAGCAGTTCTTC. Translating gives CATDRNNEQFF.

This clonotype came up a few times. The chain recombines TRBV6-1 with TRBJ2-3; TRBD2 matches at 14 bases. CDR1 is MNHNS, CDR2 SASEGT, per germline. The CDR3 has 18 amino acids. The V gene end was trimmed by 5 bases and the J gene end by 4 bases; junction bases not matched to a gene: 11. The CDR3 loop reads CASSKPAGLAGVADTQYF. The CDR3 region has the DNA TGTGCCAGCAGTAAACCCGCGGGACTAGCGGGAGTGGCAGATACGCAGTATTTT.

This clonotype was picked up a small number of times. The V gene is TRBV7-9, the J gene TRBJ1-4; D gene unclear. Trimming removed 5 bases from V and 3 bases from J, with 7 bases in between. The CDR3 covers 13 residues. Germline-derived CDR1 and CDR2 are SEHNR and FQNEAQ (reference sequence). The CDR3 nucleotides read TGTGCCAGCAGCATACCACCTAATGAAAAACTGTTTTTT. Translating it yields CASSIPPNEKLFF.

The chain couples TRBV7-9 to TRBJ1-1; a weak D match, TRBD1 (6 bases). Germline CDR1 is SEHNR and CDR2 is FQNEAQ (reference sequence). Trimming stripped 6 bases from V and 0 bases from J, with 17 bases between. The CDR3 runs 16 residues. The CDR3: CASSLWQGPMNTEAFF. The DNA of the CDR3 is TGTGCCAGCAGTCTGTGGCAGGGGCCCATGAACACTGAAGCTTTCTTT. Full variable domain (outside the CDR3, taken from reference TRBV7-9 and TRBJ1-1): DTGVSQNPRHKITKRGQNVTFRCDPISEHNRLYWYRQTLGQGPEFLTYFQNEAQLEKSRLLSDRFSAERPKGSFSTLEIQRTEQGDSAMYLCASSLWQGPMNTEAFFGQGTRLTVV.

CDR3 in DNA: TGTGCCAGTAGTATGGAACTAGCTGGGAACACCGGGGAGCTGTTTTTT. Translation: CASSMELAGNTGELFF. This chain links TRBV19 with TRBJ2-2; tentatively, D is TRBD2 (6 bases). Per germline, CDR1 LNHDA and CDR2 SQIVND (reference sequence). This CDR3 has 16 residues. The V and J ends lost 3 bases and 1 base respectively, with 12 bases between them.

This clonotype was seen a handful of times. This chain joins TRBV30 and TRBJ2-6, with 11 nucleotides matching TRBD1. The V gene end was trimmed by 7 bases and the J gene end by 2 bases; junction bases not matched to a gene: 4. This CDR3 contains 15 residues. Germline V gives CDR1 GTSNPN, CDR2 SVGIG (reference sequence). In DNA form, the CDR3 reads TGTGCCTCCCCGGACAGGGGGCCTGGGGCCAACGTCCTGACTTTC. Its translation: CASPDRGPGANVLTF.

The V gene is TRBV28, the J gene TRBJ2-7, with TRBD2 as a possible D gene (5 bases). Germline V gene lookup returns CDR1 MDHEN and CDR2 SYDVKM. This CDR3 contains 12 residues. With 6 bases removed from V and 3 bases from J, the gap between germline ends came to 9 bases. CDR3 residues: CASRLGGYEQYF. CDR3 nucleotides: TGTGCCAGCAGACTAGGTGGCTACGAGCAGTACTTC. Looking up the rest from reference TRBV28 and TRBJ2-7 gives the full variable domain: DVKVTQSSRYLVKRTGEKVFLECVQDMDHENMFWYRQDPGLGLRLIYFSYDVKMKEKGDIPEGYSVSREKKERFSLILESASTNQTSMYLCASRLGGYEQYFGPGTRLTVT.

The J gene is TRBJ1-5, the V gene TRBV20-1, with D perhaps TRBD1 (6 bases). With 0 bases removed from V and 2 bases from J, the gap between germline ends came to 14 bases. The CDR3 runs 16 residues. Germline CDR1 is DFQATT and CDR2 is SNEGSKA (reference sequence). CDR3 coding DNA: TGCAGTGCTAGAGAGATGCGGGGGGCCGGCAATCAGCCCCAGCATTTT. Translating it yields CSAREMRGAGNQPQHF.

The genes are TRBV7-9 and TRBJ1-4; D remains ambiguous. CDR1 is SEHNR and CDR2 is FQNEAQ in the germline V gene (reference sequence). The ends were cut back, 1 base at V and 4 bases at J, with 10 bases in the middle. The CDR3 consists of 15 residues. The CDR3 region is CASSLGVRLNEKLFF. CDR3 nucleotide sequence: TGTGCCAGCAGCTTAGGAGTTCGACTTAATGAAAAACTGTTTTTT.

This chain connects TRBV28 to TRBJ2-7; 8 nucleotides align to TRBD1. The germline V gene has CDR1 MDHEN and CDR2 SYDVKM. The CDR3 has 14 residues. The V and J ends lost 8 bases and 3 bases, in that order; junction bases with no gene match: 9. Here the CDR3 reads CASSRTGRVYEQYF. The CDR3 DNA reads as TGTGCCAGCTCCAGGACAGGGAGAGTCTACGAGCAGTACTTC.

The V and J genes are TRBV20-1 and TRBJ2-2; D is possibly TRBD1 (8 bases). Germline-derived CDR1 and CDR2 are DFQATT and SNEGSKA (reference sequence). Trimming removed 3 bases from V and 5 bases from J, with 16 bases in between. CDR3 length equals 15 residues. For the CDR3, the DNA is TGCAGTGCTAGCTTGAACAGGGGGGGAACCGGGGAGCTGTTTTTT. Translated: CSASLNRGGTGELFF.

This chain connects TRBV7-3 to TRBJ2-2, with 7 bases aligning to TRBD2. Germline V gene sequence: CDR1 SGHTA, CDR2 FQGTGA. J was trimmed by 8 bases and V by 4 bases; bases with no gene match: 4. The CDR3 length is 13 residues. The CDR3 DNA sequence: TGTGCCAGCAGCTCCACTAGCGTGGGGGAGCTGTTTTTT. As protein: CASSSTSVGELFF. The whole variable domain, remainder taken from reference TRBV7-3 and TRBJ2-2, is GAGVSQTPSNKVTEKGKYVELRCDPISGHTALYWYRQSLGQGPEFLIYFQGTGAADDSGLPNDRFFAVRPEGSVSTLKIQRTERGDSAVYLCASSSTSVGELFFGEGSRLTVL.

The chain joins TRBV28 to TRBJ2-7; a possible D gene is TRBD2 (6 bases). Per the germline V gene, CDR1 is MDHEN and CDR2 is SYDVKM. V dropped 4 bases and J dropped 3 bases, with 19 bases sitting between them. The CDR3 loop spans 16 amino acids. CDR3 in DNA: TGTGCCAGCAGTTCCCATCTCGCGGGGAAGGACTACGAGCAGTACTTC. It yields the protein CASSSHLAGKDYEQYF.

This clonotype showed up just a few times. The chain joins TRBV28 to TRBJ1-6; maybe TRBD1 (6 bases). The germline V and J ends were trimmed by 5 bases and 7 bases, with 9 bases remaining between them. Germline V gene data show CDR1 as MDHEN and CDR2 as SYDVKM. The CDR3 runs to 13 residues. As DNA, the CDR3 is TGTGCCAGCAGTCGGACAGAAAATTCACCCCTCCACTTT. Its translation: CASSRTENSPLHF.

This clonotype was observed many times. The rearrangement links TRBV7-8 to TRBJ2-3, with 9 bases fitting TRBD2. With 3 bases clipped from V and 4 bases from J, the junction kept 5 bases outside the gene matches. CDR3 size: 15 residues. Germline assignment: CDR1 SGHVS and CDR2 FQNEAQ. The CDR3 sequence: CASSFSGSFADTQYF. The CDR3 nucleotides are TGTGCCAGCAGCTTTAGCGGGAGTTTCGCAGATACGCAGTATTTT.

This clonotype was seen a handful of times. J is TRBJ2-7 and V is TRBV7-9; 7 positions match TRBD2. Germline CDR1 and CDR2: SEHNR and FQNEAQ (reference sequence). V lost 5 bases and J lost 1; bases outside the gene matches: 2. CDR3 length: 13 residues. CDR3 sequence (DNA): TGTGCCAGCAGCCAGCGGGGATCCTACGAGCAGTACTTC. As protein: CASSQRGSYEQYF.

V is TRBV10-3 and J is TRBJ2-1; weak D call: TRBD2 (6 bases). Trimming pared 6 bases from V and 4 bases from J, leaving 19 bases between. The CDR3 is 16 residues long. In germline, CDR1 is ENHRY, CDR2 SYGVKD. The CDR3 sequence is CAISPSGASIYNEQFF. As DNA, the CDR3 is TGTGCCATCAGCCCCTCGGGAGCAAGTATATACAATGAGCAGTTCTTC.